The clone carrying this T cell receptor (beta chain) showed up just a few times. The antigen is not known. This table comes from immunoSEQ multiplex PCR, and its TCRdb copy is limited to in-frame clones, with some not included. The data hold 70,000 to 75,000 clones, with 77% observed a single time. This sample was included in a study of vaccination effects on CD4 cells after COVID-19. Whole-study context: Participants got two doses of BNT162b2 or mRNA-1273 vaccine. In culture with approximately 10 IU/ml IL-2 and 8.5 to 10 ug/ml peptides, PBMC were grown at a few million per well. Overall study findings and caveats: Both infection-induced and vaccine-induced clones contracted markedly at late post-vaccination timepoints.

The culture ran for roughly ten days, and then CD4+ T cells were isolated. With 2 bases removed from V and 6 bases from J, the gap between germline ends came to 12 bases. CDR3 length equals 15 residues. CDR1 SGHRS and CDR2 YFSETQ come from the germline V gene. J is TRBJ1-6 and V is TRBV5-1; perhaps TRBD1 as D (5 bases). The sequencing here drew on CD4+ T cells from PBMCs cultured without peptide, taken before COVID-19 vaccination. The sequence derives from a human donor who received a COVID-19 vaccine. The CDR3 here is CASSFGSQGNSPLHF. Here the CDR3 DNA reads TGCGCCAGCAGCTTCGGTTCCCAGGGTAATTCACCCCTCCACTTT.